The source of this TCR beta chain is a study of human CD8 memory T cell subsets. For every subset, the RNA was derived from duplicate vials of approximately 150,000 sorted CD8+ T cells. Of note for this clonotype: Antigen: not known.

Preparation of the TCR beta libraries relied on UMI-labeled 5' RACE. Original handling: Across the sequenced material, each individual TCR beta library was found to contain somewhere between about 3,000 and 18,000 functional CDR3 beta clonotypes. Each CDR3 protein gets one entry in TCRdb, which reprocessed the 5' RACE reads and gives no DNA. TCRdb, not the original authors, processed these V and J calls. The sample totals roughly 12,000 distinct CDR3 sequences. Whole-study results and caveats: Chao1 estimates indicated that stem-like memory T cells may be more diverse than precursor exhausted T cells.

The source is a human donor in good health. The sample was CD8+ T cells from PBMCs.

The CDR3 spells CAWSAGYTGELFF. The chain carries TRBV30 and TRBJ2-2; TCRdb picks TRBD2, but there is no DNA to check that call. Per the germline V gene, CDR1 is GTSNPN and CDR2 is SVGIG (reference sequence). The CDR3 has 13 residues.